These 23 T cell receptor beta chains share one sample of origin, sequenced in a study of T cells in tuberculosis (dated by TCRdb to the late 2010s). This sample's time point label indicates: new active TB diagnosis, blood taken before or within 7 days of starting treatment. The library was made by the immunoSEQ multiplex PCR assay. TCRdb carries this immuneACCESS record with in-frame sequences only. Its versions omit some clonotypes, under half of them owing to an unresolved V gene in the studies checked, with the rest unexplained. This sample lists tens of thousands of clones; under 95% were detected once. The ten largest clones capture 7% of the sample. The input for sequencing was PBMCs, taken at tuberculosis diagnosis. The receptors derive from an adult with tuberculosis. Some clones in this sample may be carry-over from other donors' samples.

J is TRBJ1-6 and V is TRBV27, with TRBD1 matching over 8 bases. V lost 6 bases and J lost 9; bases outside the gene matches: 10. Looked up from germline, CDR1 is MNHEY and CDR2 is SMNVEV (reference sequence). The length of the CDR3 is 15 residues. In DNA, the CDR3 is TGTGCCAGCAGCCGACTCACAGGGGGTGCTTCACCCCTCCACTTT. Residues: CASSRLTGGASPLHF.

The chain carries TRBV5-1 and TRBJ2-3; 9 nucleotides align to TRBD2. CDR3 length: 17 amino acids. CDR1 is SGHRS and CDR2 is YFSETQ in the germline V gene. Trimming cost V 0 bases and J 4 bases; bases outside gene matches: 9. The CDR3: CASSLGGTSSRPDTQYF. CDR3 sequence (DNA): TGCGCCAGCAGCTTGGGTGGGACTAGCTCCCGCCCAGATACGCAGTATTTT. The entire variable domain, with the rest obtained from reference TRBV5-1 and TRBJ2-3, is as follows: KAGVTQTPRYLIKTRGQQVTLSCSPISGHRSVSWYQQTPGQGLQFLFEYFSETQRNKGNFPGRFSGRQFSNSRSEMNVSTLELGDSALYLCASSLGGTSSRPDTQYFGPGTRLTVL.

The CDR3 sequence: CASSPGPGEQYF. The CDR3 coding sequence is TGTGCCAGCAGCCCAGGGCCTGGCGAGCAGTACTTC. The chain joins TRBV13 to TRBJ2-7; D may be TRBD1 (5 bases). Germline CDR1 reads PRHDT; CDR2 reads FYEKMQ (reference sequence). Trimming cost V 5 bases and J 6 bases, with 11 bases left between them. There are 12 residues in the CDR3.

This sequence joins TRBV7-9 and TRBJ2-4, with D possibly TRBD1 on 5 matching bases. V dropped 2 bases and J dropped 7 bases, with 15 bases sitting between them. CDR1 and CDR2 from the germline V gene are SEHNR and FQNEAQ (reference sequence). The CDR3 totals 15 residues. CDR3 DNA sequence: TGTGCCAGCAGCTTACGCCAGGGAAAGGTGAACATTCAGTACTTC. This gives the protein CASSLRQGKVNIQYF.

The sample holds one count of this clone. The genes are TRBV4-1 and TRBJ2-7; D is possibly TRBD1 (6 bases). Between the trimmed V and J ends, which lost 2 bases and 3 bases, there was a span of 14 bases. The CDR3 sequence is 15 residues long. The germline V gene has CDR1 MGHRA and CDR2 YSYEKL. The CDR3 DNA is TGCGCCAGCAGCCAAACCCACACAGGGTACTACGAGCAGTACTTC. Protein: CASSQTHTGYYEQYF.

The rearrangement joins TRBV5-4 to TRBJ1-4, with TRBD1 matching 8 bases. This CDR3 is built from 17 residues. The germline V gene encodes CDR1 SGHNT and CDR2 YYREEE (reference sequence). V was clipped by 3 bases and J by 5 bases; unmatched bases: 12. The CDR3 nucleotides read TGTGCCAGCAGCTCAGTTACAGGGGGTGAAGCCAATGAAAAACTGTTTTTT. As protein: CASSSVTGGEANEKLFF.

The chain combines TRBV18 with TRBJ1-1; 7 nucleotides line up with TRBD1. Germline CDR1 KGHSH, CDR2 LQKENI. This CDR3 comprises 12 residues. V dropped 8 bases and J dropped 5; count of bases not matched to a gene: 5. CDR3 amino acids: CASRQGNTEAFF. CDR3 sequence (DNA): TGTGCCAGCCGACAGGGAAATACTGAAGCTTTCTTT.

The chain carries TRBV2 and TRBJ2-3; possible D gene TRBD2, 7 bases. The CDR3 contains 12 residues. Looked up from germline, CDR1 is SNHLY and CDR2 is FYNNEI. Trimming took 8 bases from V and 7 from J, leaving 13 bases between them. The CDR3 region is CASGGAENTQYF. The CDR3 bases are TGTGCCAGCGGGGGGGCTGAGAATACGCAGTATTTT.

The chain carries TRBV5-5 and TRBJ2-3; no clear D gene. CDR3 size: 13 residues. Germline lookup yields CDR1 SGHKS and CDR2 YYEKEE (reference sequence). V was cut by 4 bases and J by 2 bases, with 8 bases left in between. CDR3 in amino acids: CASSPAYTDTQYF. CDR3 bases: TGTGCCAGCAGCCCCGCCTACACAGATACGCAGTATTTT.

The V and J genes are TRBV4-2 and TRBJ2-7; D perhaps matches TRBD1 (6 bases). The CDR3 is made up of 16 amino acids. CDR1 and CDR2 (germline): LGHNA, YNFKEQ. Trimming shortened V by 1 base and J by 1 base, and 14 bases separated the two germline ends. CDR3 DNA sequence: TGTGCCAGCAGCCAAGCGTCAGGGGTCCCGTCCTACGAGCAGTACTTC. As protein: CASSQASGVPSYEQYF.

The chain combines TRBV7-2 with TRBJ2-3; unclear D gene. The CDR3 contains 13 residues. The ends were cut back, 4 bases at V and 6 bases at J, with 11 bases in the middle. Germline CDR1 reads SGHTA; CDR2 reads FQGNSA. CDR3 nucleotides: TGTGCCAGCAGCTCAGTATCCGTGGATACGCAGTATTTT. It yields the protein CASSSVSVDTQYF.

Turning to this clone: At one of its ends the junction is not consistent with the germline gene, which may arise from a read error. This sequence joins TRBV7-2 and TRBJ2-1, with a weak D call TRBD2 (5 bases). Germline CDR1 reads SGHTA; CDR2 reads FQGNSA. The CDR3 runs 14 residues. CDR3 sequence (DNA): TGTGCCAGCAGCACAGACTACTCCAACAATGAGCAGTTCTTC. It codes for CASSTDYSNNEQFF. The full variable domain, with the rest looked up from reference TRBV7-2 and TRBJ2-1, is GAGVSQSPSNKVTEKGKDVELRCDPISGHTALYWYRQSLGQGLEFLIYFQGNSAPDKSGLPSDRFSAERTGGSVSTLTIQRTQQEDSAVYLCASSTDYSNNEQFFGPGTRLTVL.

This clone has just one count. The CDR3: CASSEFFGTGVYGYTF. The CDR3 region has the DNA TGTGCCAGCAGTGAATTCTTCGGGACAGGGGTCTATGGCTACACCTTC. This chain links TRBV2 with TRBJ1-2; TRBD1 agrees at 10 bases. The ends lost 2 bases at V and 4 bases at J; junction bases unmatched: 7. Per germline, CDR1 SNHLY and CDR2 FYNNEI. CDR3 length equals 16 residues.

V and J are TRBV5-4 and TRBJ2-7; 11 bases map to TRBD1. V lost 5 bases, J lost 4 bases, and 5 bases stayed unmatched. The CDR3 consists of 14 residues. The germline gives CDR1 SGHNT, CDR2 YYREEE (reference sequence). This CDR3 is CASRRTGGAYEQYF. The CDR3 DNA sequence: TGTGCCAGCAGACGGACAGGGGGCGCATACGAGCAGTACTTC.

The V and J genes are TRBV19 and TRBJ1-1; D is unresolved. The V gene's germline CDR1 is LNHDA and CDR2 SQIVND (reference sequence). The CDR3 runs 15 residues. Trimming pared 5 bases from V and 4 bases from J, leaving 17 bases between. CDR3 nucleotides: TGTGCCAGTAGTCCCAGCGGTGAGGCCGGCACTGAAGCTTTCTTT. Amino acid sequence: CASSPSGEAGTEAFF.

V usage is TRBV10-3 and J usage is TRBJ1-6; TRBD1 agrees at 8 bases. Germline V CDR1 and CDR2: ENHRY, SYGVKD. Trimming took 7 bases from V and 6 from J; bases not matched to a gene: 2. This CDR3 is built from 13 residues. CDR3 sequence (DNA): TGTGCCATCAATGGACAGGGTAATTCACCCCTCCACTTT. Protein product: CAINGQGNSPLHF.

This chain uses TRBV19 with TRBJ2-1; 10 positions agree with TRBD2. The CDR3 length is 16 residues. Losses at the gene ends were 6 bases for V and 2 bases for J; bases not matched to a gene: 7. Germline V gives CDR1 LNHDA, CDR2 SQIVND (reference sequence). This CDR3 is CASRSSGGSTYNEQFF. CDR3 in DNA: TGTGCCAGTAGAAGTAGCGGGGGGTCCACCTACAATGAGCAGTTCTTC.

This chain joins TRBV10-3 and TRBJ1-6; D gene unclear. This CDR3 spans 15 amino acids. The ends were cut back, 2 bases at V and 9 bases at J, with 14 bases in the middle. CDR1 and CDR2 from the germline V gene are ENHRY and SYGVKD. Written as DNA, the CDR3 is TGTGCCATCAGTGAGGCCAGCCAACTAGGTTCACCCCTCCACTTT. Translating gives CAISEASQLGSPLHF.

The chain employs TRBV19 and TRBJ1-4, with 7 bases fitting TRBD1. The CDR3 length is 14 residues. The V gene end was trimmed by 8 bases and the J gene end by 2 bases; junction bases not matched to a gene: 5. The germline gives CDR1 LNHDA, CDR2 SQIVND (reference sequence). The DNA of the CDR3 is TGTGCCAGTGGTTTGGACAGGACTAATGAAAAACTGTTTTTT. Its translation is CASGLDRTNEKLFF.

The chain combines TRBV6-1 with TRBJ2-4, with unresolved D. V lost 2 bases and J lost 7, with 9 bases in between. Germline CDR1 and CDR2: MNHNS and SASEGT. CDR3 length equals 13 residues. The CDR3 bases are TGTGCCAGCAGTGAAATCGTCGGGAACATTCAGTACTTC. The encoded protein is CASSEIVGNIQYF.

This clone was counted a few times. V and J are TRBV19 and TRBJ1-1; 7 bases line up with TRBD1. This CDR3 spans 14 amino acids. Germline CDR1 LNHDA, CDR2 SQIVND (reference sequence). Germline trimming cut 5 bases from V and 1 base from J; bases unmatched to any gene: 4. The CDR3 region is CASSVGTANTEAFF. CDR3 nucleotides: TGTGCCAGTAGTGTTGGGACAGCGAACACTGAAGCTTTCTTT.

The chain uses TRBV6-5 and TRBJ1-3; TRBD1 agrees at 7 bases. Germline V gene lookup returns CDR1 MNHEY and CDR2 SVGAGI. V was pared by 6 bases and J by 2 bases, with 7 bases of the junction left unmatched. The CDR3 is 15 amino acids. The CDR3 spells CASRLDREAGNTIYF. The CDR3, as DNA: TGTGCCAGCAGACTTGACAGGGAAGCTGGAAACACCATATATTTT.

The gene calls are TRBV9 and TRBJ1-6, with TRBD1 matching over 11 bases. J gave up 6 bases and V 0 bases, and 11 bases lay outside the gene matches. Germline V gives CDR1 SGDLS, CDR2 YYNGEE. The CDR3 is 19 residues long. Here the CDR3 reads CASSVGRTGGVFGNSPLHF. CDR3 coding DNA: TGTGCCAGCAGCGTAGGGCGGACAGGGGGCGTTTTCGGTAATTCACCCCTCCACTTT.